The sequence of this T cell receptor beta chain was determined in a study of blood T cell repertoires in COVID-19. Study overall: Samples came from the United States, Italy and Spain, spanning acute and convalescent COVID-19. The cDNA or gDNA used as material had been derived from T cells, B-cell-depleted T cells, or PBMCs.

Trimming at V came to 5 bases and at J to 1 base, leaving 6 bases not matched to a gene. CDR3 length: 17 amino acids. Germline loops: CDR1 MGHRA, CDR2 YSYEKL. The assay was immunoSEQ multiplex PCR, and TCRdb's table has in-frame clones only and misses some. Counted here are roughly 250,000 clones, less than 90% occurring once; the ten biggest clones make up about 12%. Seattle-derived patients entered the study during active infection and were followed longitudinally. The gene calls are TRBV4-1 and TRBJ2-3, with 13 bases matching TRBD2. The sample comprised peripheral blood. The receptor's source is a woman in her twenties or thirties with COVID-19, enrolled during active disease. CDR3 residues: CASSLHGTSGGTDTQYF. The CDR3 bases are TGCGCCAGCAGCTTACACGGGACTAGCGGGGGCACAGATACGCAGTATTTT.